The subject of this entry is one TCR beta chain. What it recognizes is unknown. Conventional CD4 T cells were sorted as CD4+CD127+ cells. The source of the sample is a study of B cell selection in AIRE deficiency. Study results and limitations: In TCRBV usage, CDR3 length and diversity, patient Tconv and Treg cells matched healthy donors. Healthy Tconv contained approximately 37% of shared healthy Treg sequences; only TCRbeta sequenced.

Produced via immunoSEQ multiplex PCR; TCRdb's table is partial and in-frame only. The table has under 30,000 clones, approximately 96% seen once; the top ten hold about 0.19%. This CDR3 spans 15 amino acids. After removal of 2 bases from V and 2 bases from J, the junction contained 2 bases not matched to a gene. The V gene's germline CDR1 is SGHRS and CDR2 YFSETQ. The sequence derives from a human donor with AIRE deficiency. V and J are TRBV5-1 and TRBJ2-5, with TRBD1 identical over 11 bases. The sequenced sample consisted of conventional CD4+ T cells sorted from PBMCs. CDR3 bases: TGCGCCAGCAGCTTTGGGGACAGGGGGCAAGAGACCCAGTACTTC. It codes for CASSFGDRGQETQYF.